This TCR beta chain was retrieved from a study of blood T cells in healthy people across ages. Total RNA extraction produced at least 6 micrograms (per sample) for the study. The authors ran a second PCR of 7 to 11 cycles using a sample-barcoded 5' primer and a J-beta primer mix. TCRdb fed the 5' RACE reads into MiXCR, producing one record per CDR3 protein. The table includes about a million distinct CDR3 sequences, under 50% detected once. This clonotype has a count of ten or more. The CDR3 contains 14 residues. With V trimmed by 0 bases and J by 0 bases, 0 bases remained unmatched. From germline, CDR1 is SGDLS and CDR2 YYNGEE.

This receptor was obtained from a man aged 30 to 39 in good health. Source material: blood. The rearrangement uses TRBV9 and TRBJ2-7; 7 bases match TRBD1. In DNA form, the CDR3 reads TGTGCCAGCAGCGTAGAGGGGGCCTCCTACGAGCAGTACTTC. Protein product: CASSVEGASYEQYF.